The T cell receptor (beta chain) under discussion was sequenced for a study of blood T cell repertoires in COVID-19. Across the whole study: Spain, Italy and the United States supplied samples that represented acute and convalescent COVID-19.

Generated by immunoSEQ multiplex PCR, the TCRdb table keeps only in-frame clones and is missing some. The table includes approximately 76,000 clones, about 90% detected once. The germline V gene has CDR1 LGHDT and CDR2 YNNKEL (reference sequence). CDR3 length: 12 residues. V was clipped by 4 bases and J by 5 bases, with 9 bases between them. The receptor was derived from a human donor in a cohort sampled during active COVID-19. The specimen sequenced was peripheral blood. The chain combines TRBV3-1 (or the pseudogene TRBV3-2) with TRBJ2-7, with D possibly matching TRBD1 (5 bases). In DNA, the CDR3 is TGTGCCAGCAGCCTGCAGGGAAACGAGCAGTACTTC. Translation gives CASSLQGNEQYF.